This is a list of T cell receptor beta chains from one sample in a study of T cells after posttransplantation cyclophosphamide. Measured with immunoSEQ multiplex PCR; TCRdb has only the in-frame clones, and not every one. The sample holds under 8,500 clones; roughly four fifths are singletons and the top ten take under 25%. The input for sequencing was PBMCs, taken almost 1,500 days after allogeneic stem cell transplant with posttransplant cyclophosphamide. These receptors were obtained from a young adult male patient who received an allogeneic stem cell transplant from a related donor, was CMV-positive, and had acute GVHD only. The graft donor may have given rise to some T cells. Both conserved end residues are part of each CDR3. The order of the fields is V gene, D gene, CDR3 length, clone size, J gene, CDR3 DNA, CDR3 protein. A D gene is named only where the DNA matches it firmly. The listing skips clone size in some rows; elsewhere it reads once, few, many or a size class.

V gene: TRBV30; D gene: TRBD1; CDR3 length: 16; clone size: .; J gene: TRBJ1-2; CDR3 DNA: TGTGCCTGGAGTGTACCCCCTCGGACAGGTAACTATGGCTACACCTTC; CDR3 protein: CAWSVPPRTGNYGYTF
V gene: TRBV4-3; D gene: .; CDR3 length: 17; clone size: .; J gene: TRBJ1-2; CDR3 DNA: TGCGCCAGCAGCCCGGACAGTCGATCCAGGTTACTCTATGGCTACACCTTC; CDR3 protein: CASSPDSRSRLLYGYTF
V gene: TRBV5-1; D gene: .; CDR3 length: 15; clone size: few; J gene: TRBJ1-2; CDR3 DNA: TGCGCCAGCAGCTTGGAGGCGGGTTTCGGCTATGGCTACACCTTC; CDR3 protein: CASSLEAGFGYGYTF
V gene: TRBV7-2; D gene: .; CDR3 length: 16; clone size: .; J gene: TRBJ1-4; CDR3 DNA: TGTGCCAGCAGCTTAGATGGTCCCTTCTATAATGAAAAACTGTTTTTT; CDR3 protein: CASSLDGPFYNEKLFF
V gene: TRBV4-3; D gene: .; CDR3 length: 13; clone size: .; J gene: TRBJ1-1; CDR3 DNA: TGCGCCAGCAGCCAAGATGGGCTAGGAGGAGCTTTCTTT; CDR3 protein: CASSQDGLGGAFF
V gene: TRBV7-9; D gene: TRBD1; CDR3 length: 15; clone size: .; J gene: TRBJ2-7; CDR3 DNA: TGTGCCAGCAGCGCCCCGGGACAGGGGGCCTACGAGCAGTACTTC; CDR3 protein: CASSAPGQGAYEQYF
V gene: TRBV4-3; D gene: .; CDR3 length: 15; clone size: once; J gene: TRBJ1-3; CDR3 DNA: TGCGCCAGCAGCCAAGGGTCGGCGGTAGGAAACACCATATATTTT; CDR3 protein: CASSQGSAVGNTIYF
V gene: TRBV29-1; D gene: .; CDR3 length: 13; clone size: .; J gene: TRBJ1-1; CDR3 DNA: TGCAGCGCCGCCCACCGTGGGCTCACTGAAGCTTTCTTT; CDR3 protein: CSAAHRGLTEAFF
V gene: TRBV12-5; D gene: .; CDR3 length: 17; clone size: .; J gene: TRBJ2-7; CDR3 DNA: TGTGCTAGTGGTTTGGTAAGAGGTGAGGGAAGGGTTTACGAGCAGTACTTC; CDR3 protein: CASGLVRGEGRVYEQYF
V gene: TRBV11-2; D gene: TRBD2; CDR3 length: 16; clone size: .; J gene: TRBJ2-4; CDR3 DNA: TGTGCCAGCAGCCCGGGGACTAGTCGTGCCAAAAACATTCAGTACTTC; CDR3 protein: CASSPGTSRAKNIQYF
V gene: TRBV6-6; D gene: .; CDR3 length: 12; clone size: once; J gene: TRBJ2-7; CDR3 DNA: TGTGCCGCCGGGGGTTTAGTTGGCGAGCAGTACTTC; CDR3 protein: CAAGGLVGEQYF
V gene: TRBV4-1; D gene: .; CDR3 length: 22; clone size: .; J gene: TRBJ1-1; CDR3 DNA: TGCGCCAGCAGCCTTCCCCTCCTGCGAGGGGCCTCGCCTTGGAGGGTGAACACTGAAGCTTTCTTT; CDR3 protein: CASSLPLLRGASPWRVNTEAFF
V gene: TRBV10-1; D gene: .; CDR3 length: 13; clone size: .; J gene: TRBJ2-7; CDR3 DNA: TGCGCCAGCATTTTGACTGATAAATACGATCAGTACTTC; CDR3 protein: CASILTDKYDQYF
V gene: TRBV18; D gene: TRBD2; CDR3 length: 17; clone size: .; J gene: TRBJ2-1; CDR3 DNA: TGTGCCAGCTCACCAATCGGGACTAGCGGGGGCTACAATGAGCAGTTCTTC; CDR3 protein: CASSPIGTSGGYNEQFF
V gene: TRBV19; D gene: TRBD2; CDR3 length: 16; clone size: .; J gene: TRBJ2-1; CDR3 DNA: TGTGCCAGTAGTATCCTCCTACTAGCGGGGGACAATGAGCAGTTCTTC; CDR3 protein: CASSILLLAGDNEQFF
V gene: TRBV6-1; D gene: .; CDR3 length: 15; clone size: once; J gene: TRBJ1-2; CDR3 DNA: TGTGCCAGCAGGCTCGGCCCCTTTGACAGATTTCATCACACCTTC; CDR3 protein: CASRLGPFDRFHHTF
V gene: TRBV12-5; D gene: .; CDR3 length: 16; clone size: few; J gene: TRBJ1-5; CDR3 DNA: TGTGCTAGTGGTTTGACCGGGTTAAATAGCAATCAGCCCCAGCATTTT; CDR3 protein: CASGLTGLNSNQPQHF
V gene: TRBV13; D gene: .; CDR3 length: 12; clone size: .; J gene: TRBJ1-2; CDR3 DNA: TGTGCCAGCAGCTTCCCCCAGGGGGGCTACACCTTC; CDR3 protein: CASSFPQGGYTF
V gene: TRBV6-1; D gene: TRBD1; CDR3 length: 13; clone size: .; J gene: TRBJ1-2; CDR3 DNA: TGTGCCAGCAGTGACCGGGACAGGGACGGCTACACCTTC; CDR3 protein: CASSDRDRDGYTF
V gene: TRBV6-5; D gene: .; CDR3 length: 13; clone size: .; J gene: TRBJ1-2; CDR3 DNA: TGTGCCAGCACCAGGGGTCCCGAGCGTGGCTACACCTTC; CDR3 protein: CASTRGPERGYTF
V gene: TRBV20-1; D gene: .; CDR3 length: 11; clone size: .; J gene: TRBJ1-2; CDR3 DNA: TGCACCCTCGGCGGGACGGCTGGCTACACCTTC; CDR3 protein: CTLGGTAGYTF
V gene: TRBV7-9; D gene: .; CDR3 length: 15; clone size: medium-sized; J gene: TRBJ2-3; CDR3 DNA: TGTGCCAGCAGCCCACCTTTCGGGGGTCCGGATACGCAGTATTTT; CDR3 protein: CASSPPFGGPDTQYF
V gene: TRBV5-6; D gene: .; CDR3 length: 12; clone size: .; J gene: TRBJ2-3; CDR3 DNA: TGTGCCAGCAGCCCCGGTTCGGATACGCAGTATTTT; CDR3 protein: CASSPGSDTQYF
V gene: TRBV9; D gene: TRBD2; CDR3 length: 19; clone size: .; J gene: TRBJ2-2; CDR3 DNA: TGTGCCAGCAGCGTAGACCCTAGCGGGGGGTTCGCGAACACCGGGGAGCTGTTTTTT; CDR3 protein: CASSVDPSGGFANTGELFF
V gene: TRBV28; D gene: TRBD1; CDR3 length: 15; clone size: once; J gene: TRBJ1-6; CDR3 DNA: TGTGCCAGCAGTTTCGGACAGGGTACGAATTCACCCCTCCACTTT; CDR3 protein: CASSFGQGTNSPLHF
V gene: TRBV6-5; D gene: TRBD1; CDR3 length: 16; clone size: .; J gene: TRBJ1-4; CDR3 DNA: TGTGCCAGCAGTTTACGGACAGGGGCCTCTAATGAAAAACTGTTTTTT; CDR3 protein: CASSLRTGASNEKLFF
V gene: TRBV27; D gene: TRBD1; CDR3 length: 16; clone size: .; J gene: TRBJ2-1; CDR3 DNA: TGTGCCAGCAGTTCTCTGGGACAGGGATTTCGCAATGAGCAGTTCTTC; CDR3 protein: CASSSLGQGFRNEQFF
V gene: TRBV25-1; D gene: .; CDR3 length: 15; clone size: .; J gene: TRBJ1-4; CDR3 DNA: TGTGCCAGCAGTGAGTCCGGGGCAACTAATGAAAAACTGTTTTTT; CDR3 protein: CASSESGATNEKLFF
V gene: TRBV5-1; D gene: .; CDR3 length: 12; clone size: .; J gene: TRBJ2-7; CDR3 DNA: TGCGCCAGCAGCTTGGGTGGCCTCGAGCAGTACTTC; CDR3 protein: CASSLGGLEQYF
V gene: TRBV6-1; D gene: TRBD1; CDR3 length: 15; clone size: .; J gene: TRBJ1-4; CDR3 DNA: TGTGCCAGCAGTCCCAGACAGGGCACTAATGAAAAACTGTTTTTT; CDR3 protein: CASSPRQGTNEKLFF
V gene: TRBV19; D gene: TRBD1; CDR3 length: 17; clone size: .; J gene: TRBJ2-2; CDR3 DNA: TGTGCCAGTAGTATAGGTGCGGGGACAGGGGGAACCGGGGAGCTGTTTTTT; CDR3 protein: CASSIGAGTGGTGELFF
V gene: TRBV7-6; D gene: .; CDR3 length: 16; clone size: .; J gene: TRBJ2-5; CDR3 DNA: TGTGCCAGCAGCTTAATGGGGGCGCACCAAGGGGAGACCCAGTACTTC; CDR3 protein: CASSLMGAHQGETQYF
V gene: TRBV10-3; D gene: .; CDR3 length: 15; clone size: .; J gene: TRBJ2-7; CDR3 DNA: TGTGCCATCAGTGGAGGACAGTCCAGCTCCTACGAGCAGTACTTC; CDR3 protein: CAISGGQSSSYEQYF
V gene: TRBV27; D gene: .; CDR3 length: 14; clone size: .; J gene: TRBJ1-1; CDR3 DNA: TGTGCCAGCAGCCCTTCCGGGTTGAGCACTGAAGCTTTCTTT; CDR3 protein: CASSPSGLSTEAFF
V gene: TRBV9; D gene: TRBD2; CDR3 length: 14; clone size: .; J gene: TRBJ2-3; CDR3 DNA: TGTGCCAGCAGGGGGACTAGCGGGCCAGATACGCAGTATTTT; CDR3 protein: CASRGTSGPDTQYF
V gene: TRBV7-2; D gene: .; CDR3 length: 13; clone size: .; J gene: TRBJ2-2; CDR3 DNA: TGTGCCAGCAGCCGCGGCCTCACCGGGGAGCTGTTTTTT; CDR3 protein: CASSRGLTGELFF
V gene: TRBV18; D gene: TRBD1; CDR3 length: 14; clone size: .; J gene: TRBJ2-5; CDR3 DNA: TGTGCCAGCTCACTAAGGACAGGGACAGAGACCCAGTACTTC; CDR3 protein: CASSLRTGTETQYF
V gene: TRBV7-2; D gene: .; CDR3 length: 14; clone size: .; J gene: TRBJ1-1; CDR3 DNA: TGTGCCAGCAGCAAGGGAGAATTGAACACTGAAGCTTTCTTT; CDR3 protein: CASSKGELNTEAFF
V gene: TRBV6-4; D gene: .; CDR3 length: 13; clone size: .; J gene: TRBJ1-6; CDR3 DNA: TGTGCCAGCAGTGAACTGTTGGATTCACCCCTCCACTTT; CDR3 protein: CASSELLDSPLHF
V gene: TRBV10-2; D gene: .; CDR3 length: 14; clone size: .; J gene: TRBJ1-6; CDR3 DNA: TGCGCCAGCAGTGGGACGGCTGGGAGTTCACCCCTCCACTTT; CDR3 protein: CASSGTAGSSPLHF
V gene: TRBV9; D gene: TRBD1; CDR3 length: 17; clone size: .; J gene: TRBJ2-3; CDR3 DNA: TGTGCCAGCAGCGTAGGTGGGGGACAGGGGTGGCCAGATACGCAGTATTTT; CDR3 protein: CASSVGGGQGWPDTQYF
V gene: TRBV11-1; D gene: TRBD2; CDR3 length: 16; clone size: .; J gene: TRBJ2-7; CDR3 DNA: TGTGCCAGCAGCCCCCCCCGGGGGGGACTATCGGGAGAGCAGTACTTC; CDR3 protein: CASSPPRGGLSGEQYF
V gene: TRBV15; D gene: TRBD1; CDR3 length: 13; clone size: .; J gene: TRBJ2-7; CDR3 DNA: TGTGCCACCACCTCGGGACAGAACTACGAGCAGTACTTC; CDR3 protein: CATTSGQNYEQYF
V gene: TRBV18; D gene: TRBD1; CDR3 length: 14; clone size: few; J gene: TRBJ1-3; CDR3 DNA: TGTGCCAGCTCACCAGGGACAGCTGGAAACACCATATATTTT; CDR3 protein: CASSPGTAGNTIYF
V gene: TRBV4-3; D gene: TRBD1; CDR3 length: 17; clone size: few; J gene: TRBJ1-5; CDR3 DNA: TGCGCCAGCAGCCAAGATGTCTGGACAGGGATTACTCAGCCCCAGCATTTT; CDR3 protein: CASSQDVWTGITQPQHF
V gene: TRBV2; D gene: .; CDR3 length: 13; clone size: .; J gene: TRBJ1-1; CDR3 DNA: TGTGCCAGCACTCTAGGGGCAGAGACTGAAGCTTTCTTT; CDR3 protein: CASTLGAETEAFF
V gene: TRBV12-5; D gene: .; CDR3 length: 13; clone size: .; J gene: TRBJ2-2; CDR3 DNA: TGTGCTAGTGGTACAACTAGGTTCGGGGAGCTGTTTTTT; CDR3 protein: CASGTTRFGELFF
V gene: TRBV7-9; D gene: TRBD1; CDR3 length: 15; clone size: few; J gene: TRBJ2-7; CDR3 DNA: TGTGCCAGCAGCACCCCGGGGACAGGGGTCTACGAGCAGTACTTC; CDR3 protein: CASSTPGTGVYEQYF
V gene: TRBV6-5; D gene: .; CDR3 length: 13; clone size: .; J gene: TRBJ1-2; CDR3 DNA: TGTGCCAGCAGCAGAGCGGCTGAGGCTGGCTACACCTTC; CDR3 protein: CASSRAAEAGYTF
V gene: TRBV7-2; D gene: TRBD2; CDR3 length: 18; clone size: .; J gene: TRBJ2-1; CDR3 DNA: TGTGCCAGCAGCTTCCGCCGGCTAGCGGGGGGCCATTACAATGAGCAGTTCTTC; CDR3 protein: CASSFRRLAGGHYNEQFF
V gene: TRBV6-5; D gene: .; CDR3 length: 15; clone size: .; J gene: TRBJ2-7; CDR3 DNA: TGTGCCAGCAGATCCCTACAGGGTCGAACCTACGAGCAGTACTTC; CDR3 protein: CASRSLQGRTYEQYF
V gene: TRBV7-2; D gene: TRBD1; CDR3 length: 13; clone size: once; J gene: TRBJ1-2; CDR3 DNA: TGTGCCAGCACCCCAGGGGGTTACTATGGCTACACCTTC; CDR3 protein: CASTPGGYYGYTF
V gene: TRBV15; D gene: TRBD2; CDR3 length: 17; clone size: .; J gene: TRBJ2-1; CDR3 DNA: TGTGCCACCAGCAGAGATTCTGGGGGGGTCTCCTACAATGAGCAGTTCTTC; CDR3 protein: CATSRDSGGVSYNEQFF
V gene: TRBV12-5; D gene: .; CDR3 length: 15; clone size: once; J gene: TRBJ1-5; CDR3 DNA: TGTGCTAGTGGGGTCGCGGGGGGCCGGGGTCAGCCCCAGCATTTT; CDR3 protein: CASGVAGGRGQPQHF
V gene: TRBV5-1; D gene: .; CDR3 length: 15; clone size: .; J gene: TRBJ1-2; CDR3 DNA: TGCGCCAGCAGTCGGACCGACAGCTCTAACTATGGCTACACCTTC; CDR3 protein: CASSRTDSSNYGYTF
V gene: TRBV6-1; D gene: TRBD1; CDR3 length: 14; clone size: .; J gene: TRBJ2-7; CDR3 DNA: TGTGCCAGCTCCCGGGGACAGGAGTCCTACGAGCAGTACTTC; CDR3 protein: CASSRGQESYEQYF